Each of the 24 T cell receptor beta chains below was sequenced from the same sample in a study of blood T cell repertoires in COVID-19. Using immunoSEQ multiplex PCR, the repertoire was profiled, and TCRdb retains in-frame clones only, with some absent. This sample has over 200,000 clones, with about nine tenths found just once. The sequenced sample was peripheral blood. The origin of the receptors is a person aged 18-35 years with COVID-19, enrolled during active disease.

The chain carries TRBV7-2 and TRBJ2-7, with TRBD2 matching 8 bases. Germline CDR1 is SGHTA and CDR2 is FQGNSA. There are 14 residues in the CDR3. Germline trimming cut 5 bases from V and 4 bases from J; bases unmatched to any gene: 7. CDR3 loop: CASSLIAGIYEQYF. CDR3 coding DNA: TGTGCCAGCAGCCTCATAGCGGGAATTTACGAGCAGTACTTC.

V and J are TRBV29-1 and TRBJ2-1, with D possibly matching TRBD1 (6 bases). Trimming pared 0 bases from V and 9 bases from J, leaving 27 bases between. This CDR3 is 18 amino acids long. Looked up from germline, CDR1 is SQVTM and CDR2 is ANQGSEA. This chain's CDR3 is CSVEDILKTGRMFGEQFF. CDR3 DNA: TGCAGCGTTGAAGATATCCTGAAGACAGGCCGGATGTTCGGTGAGCAGTTCTTC.

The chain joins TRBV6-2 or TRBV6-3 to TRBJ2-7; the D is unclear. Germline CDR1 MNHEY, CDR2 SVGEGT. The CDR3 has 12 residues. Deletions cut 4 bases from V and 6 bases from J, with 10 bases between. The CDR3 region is CASSSGPREQYF. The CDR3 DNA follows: TGTGCCAGCAGTTCGGGTCCCCGCGAGCAGTACTTC.

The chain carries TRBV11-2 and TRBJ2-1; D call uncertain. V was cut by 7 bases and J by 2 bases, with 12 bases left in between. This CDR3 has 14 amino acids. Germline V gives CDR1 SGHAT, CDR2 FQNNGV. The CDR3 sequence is CASTLGFTYNEQFF. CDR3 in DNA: TGTGCCAGCACCCTGGGCTTTACCTACAATGAGCAGTTCTTC.

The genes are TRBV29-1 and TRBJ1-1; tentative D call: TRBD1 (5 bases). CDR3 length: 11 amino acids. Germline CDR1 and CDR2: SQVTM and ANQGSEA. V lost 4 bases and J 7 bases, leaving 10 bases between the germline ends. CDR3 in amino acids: CSVGGGGEAFF. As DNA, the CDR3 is TGCAGCGTTGGCGGGGGGGGTGAAGCTTTCTTT.

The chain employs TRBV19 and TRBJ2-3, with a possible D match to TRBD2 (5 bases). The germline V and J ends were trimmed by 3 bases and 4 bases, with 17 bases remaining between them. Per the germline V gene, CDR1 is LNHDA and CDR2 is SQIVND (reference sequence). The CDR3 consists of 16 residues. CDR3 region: CASSMQAATPPDTQYF. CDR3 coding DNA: TGTGCCAGTAGTATGCAAGCGGCCACGCCCCCAGATACGCAGTATTTT.

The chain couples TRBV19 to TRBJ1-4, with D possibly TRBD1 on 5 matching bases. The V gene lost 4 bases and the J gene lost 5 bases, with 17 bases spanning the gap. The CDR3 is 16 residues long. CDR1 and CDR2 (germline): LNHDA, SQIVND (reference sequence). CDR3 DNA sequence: TGTGCCAGTAGTACCCACAGGACCTCCCAGAATGAAAAACTGTTTTTT. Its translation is CASSTHRTSQNEKLFF. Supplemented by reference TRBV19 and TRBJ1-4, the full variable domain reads DGGITQSPKYLFRKEGQNVTLSCEQNLNHDAMYWYRQDPGQGLRLIYYSQIVNDFQKGDIAEGYSVSREKKESFPLTVTSAQKNPTAFYLCASSTHRTSQNEKLFFGSGTQLSVL.

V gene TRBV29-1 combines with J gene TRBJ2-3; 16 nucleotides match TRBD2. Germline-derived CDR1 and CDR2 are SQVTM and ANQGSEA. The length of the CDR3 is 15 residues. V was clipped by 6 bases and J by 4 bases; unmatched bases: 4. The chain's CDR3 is CSVGGTSGRADTQYF. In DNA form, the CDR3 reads TGCAGCGTGGGCGGGACTAGCGGGAGGGCAGATACGCAGTATTTT.

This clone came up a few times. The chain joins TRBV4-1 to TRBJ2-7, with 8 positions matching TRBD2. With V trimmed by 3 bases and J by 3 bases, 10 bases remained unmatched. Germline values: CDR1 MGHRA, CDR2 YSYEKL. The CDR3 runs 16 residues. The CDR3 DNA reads TGCGCCAGCAGCCAGACCGTAGGACTAGCTGTCTACGAGCAGTACTTC. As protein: CASSQTVGLAVYEQYF.

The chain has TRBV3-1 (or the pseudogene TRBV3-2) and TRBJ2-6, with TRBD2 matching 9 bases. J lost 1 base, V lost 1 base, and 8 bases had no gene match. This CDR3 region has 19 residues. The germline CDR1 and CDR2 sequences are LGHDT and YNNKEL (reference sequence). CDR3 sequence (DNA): TGTGCCAGCAGCCAAGGATTGGGCGGGAGGGCGTCTGGGGCCAACGTCCTGACTTTC. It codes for CASSQGLGGRASGANVLTF.

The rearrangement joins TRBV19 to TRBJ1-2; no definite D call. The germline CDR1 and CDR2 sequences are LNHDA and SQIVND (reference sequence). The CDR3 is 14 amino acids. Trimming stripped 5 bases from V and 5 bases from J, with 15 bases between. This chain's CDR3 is CASSREFLGYGYTF. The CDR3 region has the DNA TGTGCCAGTAGTCGGGAATTCCTAGGGTATGGCTACACCTTC.

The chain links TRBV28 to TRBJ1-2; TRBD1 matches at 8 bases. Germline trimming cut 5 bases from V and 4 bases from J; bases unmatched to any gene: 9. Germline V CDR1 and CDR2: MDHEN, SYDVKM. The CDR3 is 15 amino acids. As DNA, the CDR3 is TGTGCCAGCAGTCCTGGTGACAGGGGCGGCTATGGCTACACCTTC. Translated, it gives CASSPGDRGGYGYTF.

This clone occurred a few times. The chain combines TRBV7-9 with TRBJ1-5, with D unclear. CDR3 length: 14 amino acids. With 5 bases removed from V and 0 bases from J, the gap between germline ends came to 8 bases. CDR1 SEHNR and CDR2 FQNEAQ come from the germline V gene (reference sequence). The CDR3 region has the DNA TGTGCCAGCAGCGGAGTCTATAGCAATCAGCCCCAGCATTTT. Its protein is CASSGVYSNQPQHF.

CDR3 sequence: CASSVQGIGELFF. The CDR3 DNA reads TGTGCCAGTAGTGTTCAGGGAATCGGGGAGCTGTTTTTT. The rearrangement links TRBV19 to TRBJ2-2; a weak D match, TRBD1 (5 bases). The ends were cut back, 5 bases at V and 7 bases at J, with 11 bases in the middle. Looked up from germline, CDR1 is LNHDA and CDR2 is SQIVND (reference sequence). The CDR3 covers 13 residues.

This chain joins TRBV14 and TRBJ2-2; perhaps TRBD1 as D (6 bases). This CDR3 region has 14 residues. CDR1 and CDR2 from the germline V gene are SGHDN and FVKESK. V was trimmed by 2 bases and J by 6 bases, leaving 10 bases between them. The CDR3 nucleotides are TGTGCCAGCAGCCAACAGGGGTGGGCCGGGGAGCTGTTTTTT. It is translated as CASSQQGWAGELFF.

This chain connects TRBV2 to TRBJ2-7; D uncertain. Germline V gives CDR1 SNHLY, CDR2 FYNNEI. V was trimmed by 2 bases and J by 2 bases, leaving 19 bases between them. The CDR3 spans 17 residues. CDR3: CASSEFRSPGVTYEQYF. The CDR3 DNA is TGTGCCAGCAGTGAATTTCGGTCTCCAGGTGTCACCTACGAGCAGTACTTC.

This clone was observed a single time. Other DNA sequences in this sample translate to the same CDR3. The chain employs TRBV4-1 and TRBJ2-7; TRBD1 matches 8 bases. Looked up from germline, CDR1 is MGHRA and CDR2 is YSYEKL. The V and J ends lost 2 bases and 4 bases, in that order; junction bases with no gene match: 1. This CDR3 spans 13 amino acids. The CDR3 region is CASSQTGGYEQYF. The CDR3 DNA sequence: TGCGCCAGCAGCCAAACAGGGGGGTACGAGCAGTACTTC.

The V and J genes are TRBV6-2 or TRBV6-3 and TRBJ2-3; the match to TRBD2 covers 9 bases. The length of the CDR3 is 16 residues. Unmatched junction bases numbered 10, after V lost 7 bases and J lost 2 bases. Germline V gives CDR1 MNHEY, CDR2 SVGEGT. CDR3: CASTPQLAGLTDTQYF. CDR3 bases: TGTGCCAGCACCCCCCAGCTAGCGGGACTCACAGATACGCAGTATTTT.

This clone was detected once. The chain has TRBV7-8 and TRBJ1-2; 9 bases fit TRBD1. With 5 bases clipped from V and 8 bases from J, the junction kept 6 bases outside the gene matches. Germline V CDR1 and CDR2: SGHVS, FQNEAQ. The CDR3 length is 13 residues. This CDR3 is CASSEGQGGGYTF. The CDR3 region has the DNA TGTGCCAGCAGCGAGGGACAGGGCGGCGGCTACACCTTC.

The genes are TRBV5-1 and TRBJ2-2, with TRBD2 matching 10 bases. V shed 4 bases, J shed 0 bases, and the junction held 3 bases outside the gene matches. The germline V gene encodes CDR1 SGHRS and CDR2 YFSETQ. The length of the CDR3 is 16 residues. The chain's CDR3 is CASSLTSGTNTGELFF. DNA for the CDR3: TGCGCCAGCAGCCTCACTAGCGGGACGAACACCGGGGAGCTGTTTTTT.

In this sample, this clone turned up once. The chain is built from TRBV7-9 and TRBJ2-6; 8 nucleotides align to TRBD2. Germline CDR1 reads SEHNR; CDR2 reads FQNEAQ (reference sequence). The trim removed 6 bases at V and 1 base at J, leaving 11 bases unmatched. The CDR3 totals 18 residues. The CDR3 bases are TGTGCCAGCAGTTTACCGGGACTAGGACCTTCTGGGGCCAACGTCCTGACTTTC. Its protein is CASSLPGLGPSGANVLTF.

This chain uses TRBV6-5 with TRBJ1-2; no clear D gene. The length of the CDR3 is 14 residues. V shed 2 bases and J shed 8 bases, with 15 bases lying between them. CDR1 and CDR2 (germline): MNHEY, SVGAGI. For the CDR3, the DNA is TGTGCCAGCAGTTACGTCGGCAGGCGGGAAGGCTACACCTTC. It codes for CASSYVGRREGYTF.

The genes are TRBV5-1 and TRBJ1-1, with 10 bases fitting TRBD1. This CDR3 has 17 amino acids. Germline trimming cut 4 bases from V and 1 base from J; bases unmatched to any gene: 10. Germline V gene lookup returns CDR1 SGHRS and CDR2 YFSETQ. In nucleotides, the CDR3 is TGCGCCAGCAGCCCAGGGCCGAGACAGGGGGCGAACACTGAAGCTTTCTTT. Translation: CASSPGPRQGANTEAFF.

The DNA for the CDR3 is TGCGCCAGCAGCCACCCGGGACTGAACTCTGAGCAGTTCTTC. It translates to CASSHPGLNSEQFF. The V gene is TRBV4-1, the J gene TRBJ2-1; maybe TRBD2 (6 bases). V lost 3 bases to trimming and J lost 9 bases, with 15 bases between them. Germline-derived CDR1 and CDR2 are MGHRA and YSYEKL. This CDR3 has 14 residues.